The clone carrying this TCR beta chain was found many times. The data belong to a study of T cells in Graves' hyperthyroidism and ophthalmopathy. Germline V gene sequence: CDR1 MDHEN, CDR2 SYDVKM. V lost 5 bases to trimming and J lost 5 bases, with 22 bases between them. The length of the CDR3 is 17 residues. The investigators amplified TCR beta CDR3 regions from RNA transcripts. With the HTBI primer set, the TCR CDR3 went through a first round of RT-PCR. From the multiplex PCR reads, TCRdb called clonotypes with MiXCR, one entry per CDR3 protein. The sample has some 350,000 distinct CDR3 sequences, more than 15% seen once; the top ten hold 25% to 35%. Hyperthyroidism patients were newly diagnosed, had disease duration under 2 months, and were aged 18 to 65 years. Uncontrolled infection, other autoimmune disease, pregnancy or lactation excluded patients. The diagnoses drew upon clinical symptoms, serum thyroxine and TRAb, thyroid ultrasound and orbital computed tomography. Progressors' blood was drawn at hyperthyroidism diagnosis, before ophthalmopathy symptoms.

The chain carries TRBV28 and TRBJ2-1; D is undetermined. Input material: blood. The source is a woman aged 18-30 years with Graves' hyperthyroidism that later progressed to Graves' ophthalmopathy. The CDR3 protein is CASSPYDRVMIHNEQFF. The CDR3 coding sequence is TGTGCCAGCAGTCCATACGATCGGGTGATGATTCACAATGAGCAGTTCTTC.